The 14 T cell receptor beta chains given below trace back to one sample, sequenced in a study of blood T cell repertoires in COVID-19. Sequencing was performed with immunoSEQ multiplex PCR; in TCRdb, only in-frame clones are kept and a portion is missing. The repertoire holds approximately 65,000 clones, with approximately 86% as singletons. The sequencing sample was made of peripheral blood. The receptors come from a man aged 35 to 55 with acute or convalescent COVID-19.

The chain joins TRBV12-3 or TRBV12-4 to TRBJ1-1; the D is unclear. Trimming removed 6 bases at V and 1 base at J, with 9 bases between. The CDR3 loop spans 13 amino acids. CDR3 sequence reads: CASSSLGNTEAFF. Here the CDR3 DNA reads TGTGCCAGCAGCAGCCTAGGGAACACTGAAGCTTTCTTT.

This chain connects TRBV27 to TRBJ1-5; tentatively, D is TRBD1 (5 bases). This CDR3 comprises 13 residues. Trimming took 3 bases from V and 8 from J, leaving 11 bases between them. Germline values: CDR1 MNHEY, CDR2 SMNVEV (reference sequence). For the CDR3, the DNA is TGTGCCAGCAGTTTCAGGGCGTATGAGCCCCAGCATTTT. It translates to CASSFRAYEPQHF.

The chain has TRBV29-1 and TRBJ1-1; the match to TRBD1 covers 8 bases. From germline, CDR1 is SQVTM and CDR2 ANQGSEA. The CDR3 sequence is 12 residues long. V gave up 7 bases and J gave up 11 bases; unmatched junction bases: 12. The chain's CDR3 is CSGVTGVGWAFF. CDR3 coding DNA: TGCAGCGGGGTGACAGGGGTCGGATGGGCTTTCTTT.

This rearrangement joins TRBV3-1 (or the pseudogene TRBV3-2) to TRBJ2-5; D unresolved. Germline V gene lookup returns CDR1 LGHDT and CDR2 YNNKEL (reference sequence). This CDR3 is built from 15 residues. The V end was cut by 2 bases, the J end by 5 bases, with 15 bases between. Here the CDR3 DNA reads TGTGCCAGCAGCCAATTATTTTCTTTCTCTGAGACCCAGTACTTC. It encodes CASSQLFSFSETQYF.

The chain has TRBV29-1 and TRBJ2-3, with 8 bases that match TRBD2. The length of the CDR3 is 15 residues. The J segment lost 8 bases and the V segment lost 0 bases, leaving 10 bases of the junction unmatched. From germline, CDR1 is SQVTM and CDR2 ANQGSEA. CDR3 coding DNA: TGCAGCGTTGAAGACCGGGGGGGTATCCACGGTACGCAGTATTTT. Protein sequence: CSVEDRGGIHGTQYF.

The chain is built from TRBV15 and TRBJ1-4; tentatively, D is TRBD1 (5 bases). Germline V CDR1 and CDR2: LNHNV, YYDKDF (reference sequence). Trimming took 0 bases from V and 6 from J, leaving 8 bases between them. The CDR3 is 14 amino acids. CDR3 sequence reads: CATSRDETDEKLFF. CDR3 bases: TGTGCCACCAGCAGAGATGAGACAGATGAAAAACTGTTTTTT.

The DNA for the CDR3 is TGTGCCAGACACAGGGGGCAAGGAATGAACACTGAAGCTTTCTTT. Translated: CARHRGQGMNTEAFF. This rearrangement joins TRBV30 to TRBJ1-1; the match to TRBD1 covers 9 bases. The length of the CDR3 is 15 residues. CDR1 is GTSNPN, CDR2 SVGIG, per germline (reference sequence). V gave up 8 bases and J gave up 0 bases; unmatched junction bases: 10.

This sequence joins TRBV5-1 and TRBJ2-7; a weak D match, TRBD2 (7 bases). CDR3 size: 15 residues. V was trimmed by 4 bases and J by 4 bases, leaving 18 bases between them. The germline CDR1 and CDR2 sequences are SGHRS and YFSETQ. The CDR3 DNA sequence: TGCGCCAGCAGCCCTAAAGCGGGGCAGGGGTACGAGCAGTACTTC. It is translated as CASSPKAGQGYEQYF.

As DNA, the CDR3 is TGTGCCAGCAGTGAGTATGGGGGGATGAACACTGAAGCTTTCTTT. Amino acids: CASSEYGGMNTEAFF. The chain uses TRBV6-4 and TRBJ1-1; a weak D match, TRBD1 (5 bases). The V end lost 3 bases, the J end lost 0 bases, and 11 bases lay between the germline ends. CDR3 length: 15 amino acids. Germline V gene lookup returns CDR1 MRHNA and CDR2 SNTAGT.

The chain has TRBV5-1 and TRBJ1-6; weak D call: TRBD1 (5 bases). Trimming removed 4 bases from V and 14 bases from J, with 13 bases in between. The CDR3 runs 12 residues. The V gene's germline CDR1 is SGHRS and CDR2 YFSETQ. CDR3 sequence: CASSPDMTSLHF. CDR3 bases: TGCGCCAGCAGCCCGGACATGACGTCCCTCCACTTT.

The rearrangement uses TRBV4-1 and TRBJ1-4; the D gene is possibly TRBD1 (6 bases). The CDR3 has 17 amino acids. The germline gives CDR1 MGHRA, CDR2 YSYEKL. The V end lost 4 bases, the J end lost 4 bases, and 19 bases lay between the germline ends. The CDR3 loop is CASSPSGGGRVNEKLFF. The CDR3 DNA reads as TGCGCCAGCAGCCCTTCCGGAGGGGGGAGGGTTAATGAAAAACTGTTTTTT.

This rearrangement joins TRBV11-2 to TRBJ2-1; 8 bases fit TRBD1. Germline lookup yields CDR1 SGHAT and CDR2 FQNNGV. The ends lost 5 bases at V and 7 bases at J; junction bases unmatched: 10. The CDR3 contains 15 residues. CDR3 DNA sequence: TGTGCCAGCAGCCCTAGACAGGGGCTCGTTAATGAGCAGTTCTTC. Protein product: CASSPRQGLVNEQFF.

The chain joins TRBV28 to TRBJ2-7; D is undetermined. V lost 5 bases to trimming and J lost 6 bases, with 20 bases between them. Germline V gene sequence: CDR1 MDHEN, CDR2 SYDVKM. CDR3 length: 15 residues. In DNA form, the CDR3 reads TGTGCCAGCAGTCCCAAACAACCCTCACCCAGCGAGCAGTACTTC. It is translated as CASSPKQPSPSEQYF.

This clone showed up just a few times. The chain is built from TRBV6-5 and TRBJ1-1; TRBD1 aligns across 9 bases. CDR3 length equals 14 residues. Per the germline V gene, CDR1 is MNHEY and CDR2 is SVGAGI. Trimming cost V 7 bases and J 1 base; bases outside gene matches: 4. The chain's CDR3 is CASTSTGGNTEAFF. For the CDR3, the DNA is TGTGCCAGCACCTCGACAGGGGGGAACACTGAAGCTTTCTTT.